This T cell receptor beta chain came from a study of blood T cell repertoires in COVID-19. Study-level information: T cells, B-cell-depleted T cells, or PBMCs supplied cDNA or gDNA.

In the original processing: It was from reference gene primer amplification that nucleated cell counts were estimated. Assay: immunoSEQ multiplex PCR; the TCRdb copy retains only in-frame clones and omits some. V, J and clone size derive from that table, while D and trimming were established from the DNA sequence. The sample lists around 620,000 clones, 85% to 90% occurring once. Looked up from germline, CDR1 is LGHDT and CDR2 is YNNKEL (reference sequence). V shed 4 bases and J 8 bases; nucleotides not matched to a gene: 13. The CDR3 has 16 amino acids. The clonotype originates from a woman younger than 30 with acute or convalescent COVID-19. The specimen sequenced was peripheral blood. This chain links TRBV3-1 (or the pseudogene TRBV3-2) with TRBJ1-2, with 10 bases aligning to TRBD1. The CDR3 DNA reads as TGTGCCAGCAGCCCACTACCGGGACAGGGGTTCGGAGGCTACACCTTC. Translation: CASSPLPGQGFGGYTF.